This T cell receptor beta chain derives from a study of blood T cells in healthy people across ages (dated by TCRdb to 2015 to 2017). Study-level background: In model experiments, template switching captured roughly one uniquely barcoded TCR beta cDNA molecule for every two T cells. Using deep sequencing normalized with unique cDNA molecular identifiers, the study measured how TCR beta repertoire diversity changes with age. The donors were divided into four age groups: young (average roughly 17 years), middle-aged (approximately 39), aged (approximately 62) and long-lived (roughly 88). To avoid experimental bias, donors of different ages were spread randomly across the sequencing lanes. Two additional independent replicas of 1 million unique cDNA reads from the same blood draw were analyzed for two donors (one aged 18 to 30 and one aged 80 or older). General study outcomes and caveats: Compared with the aged group, the long-lived group had more naive CD4+ T cells, fewer expanded clones and increased TCR diversity, a pattern suggesting age selection. The percentage of naive T cells measured by flow cytometry correlated strongly with observed TCR beta diversity. Estimates of total diversity based on one million sequenced T cells were considered lower bounds and underestimates. Because profiling used bulk unsorted PBMCs, naive and antigen-experienced compartments could not be compared conclusively. As age increased, observed TCR beta diversity per million T cells dropped in a roughly linear way, and a significant reduction was already evident by age about 40. Because the CMV infection status of the donors was unknown, age-related changes in expanded clonotypes may potentially have been confounded.

Reading from cysteine to phenylalanine, the CDR3 counts 13 amino acids. Solely the CDR3 DNA is kept, with 39 bases framed from the first base. Based on the germline V gene, the CDR1 and CDR2 sequences are MNHNS and SASEGT. At the junction V is shortened by 5 bases and J by 4 bases, with 9 bases in between. The library relied on 5' RACE. TCRdb names Illumina HiSeq 2500 as the instrument used. A second about 6 to 11 cycle PCR used a sample-barcoded 5' primer and a J-beta primer mix. Each TCR beta cDNA molecule received a unique molecular identifier from a template-switch 5' adaptor carrying 12 random nucleotides. At least 3 million CDR3-containing paired-end reads were obtained from each sample. First-strand cDNA was synthesized from all RNA with the Mint cDNA synthesis kit, primed by a TRBC-specific oligonucleotide. Following uracil-DNA glycosylase treatment, a first 18-cycle PCR with universal primers M1SS and BC2_uni_R was performed on all cDNA. In the source study's methods: For normalization, 1 million high-quality reads, each with a distinct molecular identifier, were randomly selected from each sample. Instead of being binned into consensus sequences, reads with shared molecular identifiers were discarded. CDR3 identification, clonotype clustering and error correction used MiTCR with a Q25 quality threshold and the strictest error-elimination algorithm. A nonparametric unseen species model using Euler transformation provided a lower-bound estimate of total TCR beta diversity. TCRdb applied fastp at Q25 and MiXCR to the public reads, then kept only in-frame beta chains. Every CDR3 protein is listed once, alongside the most common genes and DNA of its rows. The V and J calls shown here were made by TCRdb, not taken from the authors' results. This sample comprises over 700,000 distinct CDR3 sequences, approximately 55% of them detected only once. Under 50% of the sample is taken by the ten largest.

Of note for this clonotype: Its antigen is still unknown. The sample holds no much larger clone one base away, and base qualities are not on file.

Donors were approximately 42 systemically healthy Caucasian individuals from Russia aged roughly 6 to 90 years. About 9.1 milliliters of peripheral blood were collected from each donor into EDTA-treated Vacutainer tubes. PBMCs were isolated by Ficoll-Paque density-gradient centrifugation, with at least 6 million obtained per sample. Trizol reagent was used to extract total RNA from PBMCs, with at least 5.5 micrograms per sample. The percentages of naive CD45RAhigh/CD27high T cells were determined by flow cytometry on a PBMC aliquot from every donor. In this chain, TRBV6-1 is recombined with TRBJ1-5, with the D gene not confidently named. Source material: blood. This clonotype originated in an elderly man in good health. The nucleotides read TGTGCCAGCAGTACCGCCCAAAATCAGCCCCAGCATTTT. Its coded protein is CASSTAQNQPQHF.